Below are 21 T cell receptor beta chains sequenced from a single sample in a study of T cell responses to AZD1222 COVID-19 vaccine. The method was immunoSEQ multiplex PCR; TCRdb's version includes in-frame clones alone and lacks a portion of them. The sample has about 75,000 clones; more than 70% are singletons. The sample was peripheral blood, taken 28 days after the second dose of the MenACWY control vaccine. The receptor source for this set is an adult who received the MenACWY meningococcal vaccine as a control.

The genes are TRBV5-1 and TRBJ2-5; D is perhaps TRBD2 (6 bases). The germline V and J ends were trimmed by 3 bases and 6 bases, with 9 bases remaining between them. Germline V gene lookup returns CDR1 SGHRS and CDR2 YFSETQ. The CDR3 sequence is 12 residues long. The DNA for the CDR3 is TGCGCCAGCAGCTGGGAGGAGAAGACCCAGTACTTC. Its protein product is CASSWEEKTQYF.

J is TRBJ1-3 and V is TRBV6-5; D is perhaps TRBD1 (5 bases). Deletions cut 5 bases from V and 3 bases from J, with 11 bases between. The germline V gene encodes CDR1 MNHEY and CDR2 SVGAGI. This CDR3 has 14 amino acids. The CDR3 DNA reads TGTGCCAGCAGTCCAAGGGGAGATGGAAACACCATATATTTT. Residues: CASSPRGDGNTIYF.

The chain links TRBV6-2 or TRBV6-3 to TRBJ1-1; 8 nucleotides agree with TRBD1. CDR3 length equals 19 residues. Germline CDR1 MNHEY, CDR2 SVGEGT. The V and J ends lost 0 bases and 0 bases, in that order; junction bases with no gene match: 12. DNA of the CDR3: TGTGCCAGCAGTTACTCGCTGGTGTCAGGGGGCTGGATGAACACTGAAGCTTTCTTT. It encodes CASSYSLVSGGWMNTEAFF.

The CDR3 DNA reads as TGTGCCAGCAGCTTAAGTCTCTACAGCACCTCTAGCACAGATACGCAGTATTTT. Translated, it gives CASSLSLYSTSSTDTQYF. The V and J genes are TRBV7-9 and TRBJ2-3, with D unclear. This CDR3 contains 18 residues. The V gene lost 2 bases and the J gene lost 0 bases, with 18 bases spanning the gap. Germline CDR1 SEHNR, CDR2 FQNEAQ (reference sequence).

V is TRBV3-1 (or the pseudogene TRBV3-2) and J is TRBJ2-3; 11 bases are a match to TRBD2. The length of the CDR3 is 18 residues. The J segment lost 2 bases and the V segment lost 4 bases, leaving 11 bases of the junction unmatched. Germline CDR1 is LGHDT and CDR2 is YNNKEL (reference sequence). The DNA for the CDR3 is TGTGCCAGCAGCCCAGGCGTGGGACTAGCGGATTTCACAGATACGCAGTATTTT. Its translation is CASSPGVGLADFTDTQYF.

Regarding this clone: The sample holds other DNA sequences that translate to the same CDR3. The V gene is TRBV3-1 (or the pseudogene TRBV3-2), the J gene TRBJ1-1, with 7 bases fitting TRBD1. After removal of 4 bases from V and 1 base from J, the junction contained 3 bases not matched to a gene. The germline V gene has CDR1 LGHDT and CDR2 YNNKEL (reference sequence). The CDR3 has 14 amino acids. The DNA for the CDR3 is TGTGCCAGCAGCCCCGACAGGGCGAACACTGAAGCTTTCTTT. It specifies CASSPDRANTEAFF.

The chain has TRBV2 and TRBJ2-5; TRBD2 might be the D (6 bases). V was trimmed by 5 bases and J by 1 base, leaving 20 bases between them. CDR1 SNHLY and CDR2 FYNNEI come from the germline V gene. CDR3 length equals 17 residues. The CDR3 loop reads CASSLRLGRGFQETQYF. The CDR3 DNA sequence: TGTGCCAGCAGTCTGAGACTAGGGCGAGGATTCCAAGAGACCCAGTACTTC.

The rearrangement links TRBV10-2 to TRBJ2-2, with D tentatively TRBD1 or TRBD2 (6 bases each). Germline values: CDR1 WSHSY, CDR2 SAAADI. Trimming removed 3 bases at V and 7 bases at J, with 21 bases between. The CDR3 contains 17 residues. CDR3 DNA sequence: TGCGCCAGCAGTGATCCCGGGGGCCCCTTTTCGATCGGGGAGCTGTTTTTT. It specifies CASSDPGGPFSIGELFF.

This clone has just a few counts. The chain employs TRBV5-5 and TRBJ2-7; TRBD1 might be the D (6 bases). CDR1 is SGHKS and CDR2 is YYEKEE in the germline V gene (reference sequence). This CDR3 spans 14 amino acids. V was clipped by 0 bases and J by 4 bases, with 11 bases between them. The CDR3 bases are TGTGCCAGCAGCTTGGGACAGGTCTTGTACGAGCAGTACTTC. Amino acid sequence: CASSLGQVLYEQYF.

The V call is TRBV27, the J call TRBJ2-1; 7 bases align to TRBD1. Germline values: CDR1 MNHEY, CDR2 SMNVEV (reference sequence). The CDR3 sequence is 15 residues long. V lost 1 base and J lost 7; bases outside the gene matches: 7. The CDR3 DNA sequence: TGTGCCAGCAGTTTATGGCCCGACAGGGAGAATGAGCAGTTCTTC. Its protein product is CASSLWPDRENEQFF.

V is TRBV5-1 and J is TRBJ2-1, with D perhaps matching TRBD2 (6 bases). Germline CDR1 reads SGHRS; CDR2 reads YFSETQ. V lost 4 bases and J 5 bases, leaving 13 bases between the germline ends. This CDR3 has 14 residues. CDR3 region: CASSPEGRDNEQFF. The CDR3 nucleotides are TGCGCCAGCAGCCCGGAGGGTAGGGACAATGAGCAGTTCTTC.

This chain connects TRBV6-5 to TRBJ1-2; the D is unclear. V was cut by 6 bases and J by 8 bases, with 19 bases left in between. Per germline, CDR1 MNHEY and CDR2 SVGAGI. CDR3 size: 14 residues. CDR3: CASSPQAISRGYTF. The DNA for the CDR3 is TGTGCCAGCAGCCCCCAGGCGATCTCGCGGGGCTACACCTTC.

The V and J genes are TRBV5-1 and TRBJ2-5; D might be TRBD1 or TRBD2, each matching 5 bases. Germline-derived CDR1 and CDR2 are SGHRS and YFSETQ. V dropped 4 bases and J dropped 3 bases, with 13 bases sitting between them. The CDR3 totals 14 residues. The chain's CDR3 is CASSPEGFEETQYF. As DNA, the CDR3 is TGCGCCAGCAGCCCCGAGGGGTTTGAAGAGACCCAGTACTTC.

This chain uses TRBV2 with TRBJ1-2, with D unclear. The V and J ends lost 6 bases and 5 bases respectively, with 10 bases between them. CDR1 is SNHLY, CDR2 FYNNEI, per germline. The CDR3 extends over 12 amino acids. DNA of the CDR3: TGTGCCAGCAGAGAGGGCGGGTATGGCTACACCTTC. As protein: CASREGGYGYTF.

This clone appeared a single time. The V and J genes are TRBV5-7 and TRBJ2-1; D is tentatively TRBD1 or TRBD2 (7 bases each). TRBV5-7 carries the ORF label, with uncertain function. Trimming took off 3 bases at V and 0 bases at J, with 19 bases between the two ends. The CDR3 spans 18 residues. The CDR3 is CASSSQRGDSYSYNEQFF. The CDR3 nucleotides are TGTGCCAGCAGCTCCCAACGGGGGGACAGTTACTCCTACAATGAGCAGTTCTTC.

Only a few counts were recorded for this clone. CDR3 in amino acids: CASSQAWQGNQPQHF. The CDR3 nucleotides read TGTGCCAGCAGCCAAGCGTGGCAGGGGAATCAGCCCCAGCATTTT. The rearrangement uses TRBV4-2 and TRBJ1-5; possibly TRBD1 for D (6 bases). The germline V gene encodes CDR1 LGHNA and CDR2 YNFKEQ. This CDR3 contains 15 residues. V gave up 1 base and J gave up 4 bases, with 11 bases separating them.

This CDR3 reads CAIRQNEKLFF. CDR3 in DNA: TGTGCCATCCGGCAGAATGAAAAACTGTTTTTT. V is TRBV10-3 and J is TRBJ1-4; D not certain. The germline V gene has CDR1 ENHRY and CDR2 SYGVKD. With 8 bases removed from V and 5 bases from J, the gap between germline ends came to 6 bases. This CDR3 has 11 residues.

This clone was seen just once. The chain employs TRBV3-1 (or the pseudogene TRBV3-2) and TRBJ2-7; D gene ambiguous. Deletions cut 1 base from V and 6 bases from J, with 4 bases between. CDR1 is LGHDT, CDR2 YNNKEL, per germline (reference sequence). This CDR3 contains 11 residues. Written as DNA, the CDR3 is TGTGCCAGCAGCCAAGCACGCGAGCAGTACTTC. Protein product: CASSQAREQYF.

The chain joins TRBV6-2 or TRBV6-3 to TRBJ2-1; the match to TRBD1 covers 8 bases. The CDR3 is made up of 16 amino acids. V lost 5 bases and J lost 2; bases outside the gene matches: 8. The germline V gene has CDR1 MNHEY and CDR2 SVGEGT. This CDR3 reads CASSNDLDRAYNEQFF. The DNA of the CDR3 is TGTGCCAGCAGTAACGACCTGGACAGGGCCTACAATGAGCAGTTCTTC.

The chain employs TRBV30 and TRBJ1-6; TRBD1 agrees at 8 bases. Germline V CDR1 and CDR2: GTSNPN, SVGIG (reference sequence). The CDR3 loop spans 14 amino acids. V shed 5 bases and J 10 bases; nucleotides not matched to a gene: 10. The CDR3 spells CAWGPGGAVSPLHF. The CDR3 coding sequence is TGTGCCTGGGGACCAGGGGGCGCGGTATCACCCCTCCACTTT.

The rearrangement joins TRBV19 to TRBJ1-4, with 12 nucleotides matching TRBD1. The junction had 13 bases not matched to a gene; V was cut back by 5 bases and J by 6 bases. This CDR3 spans 18 amino acids. The germline V gene has CDR1 LNHDA and CDR2 SQIVND (reference sequence). Here the CDR3 reads CASSGPGQGARWDEKLFF. Here the CDR3 DNA reads TGTGCCAGTAGTGGACCGGGACAGGGGGCGAGGTGGGATGAAAAACTGTTTTTT.